This is a list of T cell receptor beta chains from one sample in a study of cytomegalovirus exposure and HLA in healthy donors. The data were produced by immunoSEQ multiplex PCR, yet TCRdb's version contains in-frame clones alone and is incomplete. The sample contains some 180,000 clones, approximately 78% of which appear only once. Input material: PBMCs. The receptors originated from a woman in her 30s in good health and CMV-seronegative. CDR3s include the opening cysteine and the closing phenylalanine or tryptophan. A D gene is named only where the DNA matches it firmly. Expanded clones get a size class; other rows say once, few or many, or leave the size out.

>TRBJ2-7|TRBD2|TRBV5-4|.
TGTGCCAGCAGCTTCGGTTCAGCAGGGAGGGACGAGCAGTACTTC
CASSFGSAGRDEQYF
>TRBJ1-4|.|TRBV28|.
TGTGCCAGCACCCCAGGGTTAGTGGGTGAAAAACTGTTTTTT
CASTPGLVGEKLFF
>TRBJ1-6|.|TRBV25-1|.
TGTGCCAGCAGTGAATTTCAGGGAAATAATTCACCCCTCCACTTT
CASSEFQGNNSPLHF
>TRBJ2-3|TRBD2|TRBV2|.
TGTGCCAGCAGTTTTACTAGCGGGAGGGCCGGCACAGATACGCAGTATTTT
CASSFTSGRAGTDTQYF
>TRBJ1-1|.|TRBV4-1|many
TGCGCCAGCAGCCAGGCCGGGACACTGAACACTGAAGCTTTCTTT
CASSQAGTLNTEAFF
>TRBJ1-6|.|TRBV25-1|.
TGTGCCAGCACCGGCGAGGGATTTCTTTATTCACCCCTCCACTTT
CASTGEGFLYSPLHF
>TRBJ1-1|TRBD1|TRBV5-6|.
TGTGCCAGCAGCGTCGGACAGGGGGCGGGGACTGAAGCTTTCTTT
CASSVGQGAGTEAFF
>TRBJ1-5|.|TRBV7-3|.
TGTGCCAGCAGCCTCGACAGCAATAGCAATCAGCCCCAGCATTTT
CASSLDSNSNQPQHF
>TRBJ1-2|.|TRBV7-6|.
TGTGCCAGCAGCCGTTCCCAGGGAGGCTATGGCTACACCTTC
CASSRSQGGYGYTF
>TRBJ2-3|TRBD2|TRBV19|.
TGTGCCAGTAGTATTAAAGCGGGAGTAACGGATACGCAGTATTTT
CASSIKAGVTDTQYF
>TRBJ2-3|TRBD1|TRBV29-1|.
TGCAGCGGGGGGACAGGGGCGGCAGATACGCAGTATTTT
CSGGTGAADTQYF
>TRBJ1-5|TRBD1|TRBV28|.
TGTGCCAGCAGATTTGGGACAGCCGCTAATCAGCCCCAGCATTTT
CASRFGTAANQPQHF
>TRBJ1-3|.|TRBV6-5|once
TGTGCCAGCAGTTACTCGTTAGCCGTCTCTGGAAACACCATATATTTT
CASSYSLAVSGNTIYF
>TRBJ2-7|TRBD2|TRBV7-6|once
TGTGCCAGCAGCGTAGAGGGACTAGCGGTCTCCCCGCTGTACTTC
CASSVEGLAVSPLYF
>TRBJ1-1|.|TRBV19|.
TGTGCCAGTAGTACTTGGCAGGGGACCCGGATCAACACTGAAGCTTTCTTT
CASSTWQGTRINTEAFF
>TRBJ2-2|.|TRBV28|.
TGTGCCAGCAGTTTATCTACAGGATTCACCGGGGAGCTGTTTTTT
CASSLSTGFTGELFF
>TRBJ1-1|TRBD1|TRBV5-6|.
TGTGCCAGCAGCCCCACAGGGGGCGAGAACACTGAAGCTTTCTTT
CASSPTGGENTEAFF
>TRBJ2-7|.|TRBV5-1|.
TGCGCCAGCAGCTTGGGACGGGGAGTGGACGAGCAGTACTTC
CASSLGRGVDEQYF
>TRBJ1-4|.|TRBV4-1|.
TGCGCCAGCAGCCAAGTCTTAGGGGTGGGTGAAAAACTGTTTTTT
CASSQVLGVGEKLFF
>TRBJ1-5|.|TRBV5-6|.
TGTGCCAGCAGCTTGGCTTCTTCCGACTATAGCAATCAGCCCCAGCATTTT
CASSLASSDYSNQPQHF
>TRBJ2-1|.|TRBV30|few
TGTGCCTCCGGAGGGGGGGGCGGTGAGCAGTTCTTC
CASGGGGGEQFF
>TRBJ2-7|.|TRBV15|.
TGTGCCACCAGCAGAGGAAGAGGGTTCACAGGGTCCTACGAGCAGTACTTC
CATSRGRGFTGSYEQYF
>TRBJ1-1|.|TRBV13|.
TGTGCCAGCACCGGGGTGGCTCTAAACACTGAAGCTTTCTTT
CASTGVALNTEAFF
>TRBJ2-7|.|TRBV7-2|few
TGTGCCAGCAGCCTAAACTACCTAAGCTCCTACGAGCAGTACTTC
CASSLNYLSSYEQYF
>TRBJ1-1|.|TRBV5-1|.
TGCGCCAGCAGCTCCGAGAGGGCTACAATCACTGAAGCTTTCTTT
CASSSERATITEAFF
>TRBJ1-6|.|TRBV9|.
TGTGCCAGCAGCTCACGGGGGGCAGAGATTAATTCACCCCTCCACTTT
CASSSRGAEINSPLHF
>TRBJ1-2|.|TRBV11-2|few
TGTGCCAGCAGCTTAGGCGAACTACAGGGTGGCTACACCTTC
CASSLGELQGGYTF
>TRBJ2-7|.|TRBV6-5|.
TGTGCCAGCTCTCGGGACATAACATACGAGCAGTACTTC
CASSRDITYEQYF
>TRBJ1-5|TRBD1|TRBV6-5|.
TGTGCCAGCAGAACCGGACAGGGAACCCAGCATTTT
CASRTGQGTQHF
>TRBJ2-7|TRBD1|TRBV5-1|.
TGCGCCAGCAGCTTGGACAGGGGGCCCTACGAGCAGTACTTC
CASSLDRGPYEQYF
>TRBJ2-2|TRBD1|TRBV5-4|.
TGTGCCAGCAGCCCACAGGGGAGCACCGGGGAGCTGTTTTTT
CASSPQGSTGELFF
>TRBJ1-6|.|TRBV29-1|.
TGCAGCGTTGGGGCAGGGCGTATTTCACCCCTCCACTTT
CSVGAGRISPLHF
>TRBJ1-2|TRBD1|TRBV28|few
TGTGCCAGCAGTGGCGGCGAGACAGGGAACTATGGCTACACCTTC
CASSGGETGNYGYTF
>TRBJ2-1|TRBD2|TRBV25-1|.
TGTGCCAGCAGTCGTATAGCGGGAGGGCTCTATGAGCAGTTCTTC
CASSRIAGGLYEQFF
>TRBJ2-2|TRBD2|TRBV7-9|few
TGTGCCAGCGGGCGGGGGGACCCCGGGGAGCTGTTTTTT
CASGRGDPGELFF
>TRBJ2-7|TRBD1|TRBV6-5|.
TGTGCCAGCAGTTACGACAGGGGGCTCTACGAGCAGTACTTC
CASSYDRGLYEQYF
>TRBJ2-7|.|TRBV19|few
TGTGCCAGTAGTCGCCGAGGCGGCTACGAGCAGTACTTC
CASSRRGGYEQYF
>TRBJ2-1|TRBD1|TRBV5-1|few
TGCGCCAGCAGCTACTACCCGGGACAGGGTGGAAATGAGCAGTTCTTC
CASSYYPGQGGNEQFF
>TRBJ2-7|.|TRBV25-1|.
TGTGCCACCCAACAGGGACCCACGGAGCAGTACTTC
CATQQGPTEQYF
>TRBJ2-5|TRBD2|TRBV5-4|.
TGTGCCAGCAGCTTTAGCGGGGGGCAAGAGACCCAGTACTTC
CASSFSGGQETQYF
>TRBJ2-7|TRBD1|TRBV5-6|.
TGTGCCAGCAGCCCGGGACAGGGGTTCTCCGAGCAGTACTTC
CASSPGQGFSEQYF
>TRBJ2-1|.|TRBV19|few
TGTGCCAGTAGTATTTCCCTCAATGAGCAGTTCTTC
CASSISLNEQFF
>TRBJ1-5|TRBD1|TRBV7-9|.
TGTGCCAGCGCTGACGGGACAGCTAGCAATCAGCCCCAGCATTTT
CASADGTASNQPQHF
>TRBJ1-6|TRBD1|TRBV9|.
TGTGCCAGCAGCGAAAGGGACAGCCCCTATAATTCACCCCTCCACTTT
CASSERDSPYNSPLHF
>TRBJ1-5|TRBD1|TRBV6-1|few
TGTGCCAGCAGTGACTACAGGGGTCCTCAGCCCCAGCATTTT
CASSDYRGPQPQHF
>TRBJ1-2|.|TRBV7-6|few
TGTGCCAGCAGCCCGACAACAGGAAACTATGGCTACACCTTC
CASSPTTGNYGYTF
>TRBJ2-5|.|TRBV7-9|.
TGTGCCAGCAGCTCCGACTCGGGACTTCCCTACCAAGAGACCCAGTACTTC
CASSSDSGLPYQETQYF
>TRBJ2-5|TRBD1|TRBV15|.
TGTGCCACCAGCAGAGATTTGACAGGGGGGGAGACCCAGTACTTC
CATSRDLTGGETQYF
>TRBJ1-1|.|TRBV9|.
TGTGCCAGCAGCGTAGCAGGGGAGACTGAAGCTTTCTTT
CASSVAGETEAFF
>TRBJ2-1|.|TRBV27|.
TGTGCCAGCAGCCCCCTGGCAGGTACCGCCTACAATGAGCAGTTCTTC
CASSPLAGTAYNEQFF
>TRBJ2-7|TRBD2|TRBV27|.
TGTGCCAGCAGTGAGCGGGAGAGGGGCTACGAGCAGTACTTC
CASSERERGYEQYF
>TRBJ1-2|.|TRBV5-6|few
TGTGCCAGCAGCTTGGGGGCCTCAGGTGGCTACACCTTC
CASSLGASGGYTF
>TRBJ1-2|TRBD1|TRBV5-4|.
TGTGCCAGCAGCTGGGGACAGGAAAAGGGCTACACCTTC
CASSWGQEKGYTF